A selection of T cell receptor beta chains follows, all from one sample in a study of cytotoxic CD8 clonotypes in ibrutinib-treated CLL. Here immunoSEQ multiplex PCR was the method, and the copy in TCRdb shows in-frame clones only, minus some. The sample yields approximately 190,000 clones, 79% seen once. The specimen comprised PBMCs, sampled after 12 months of ibrutinib treatment. The receptors here all came from a human donor with chronic lymphocytic leukemia. CDR3s include the opening cysteine and the closing phenylalanine or tryptophan. The D gene is left open where the match is weak. Clone size is not always given. Where it is, it says once, few, many or a class for expanded clones.

v_call: TRBV10-3; j_call: TRBJ2-3; clone_size: NA; cdr3_length: 14; d_call: NA; cdr3_nt: TGTGCCATCAGTGATATTAGCGCCGAAGATACGCAGTATTTT; cdr3_aa: CAISDISAEDTQYF
v_call: TRBV2; j_call: TRBJ1-5; clone_size: NA; cdr3_length: 13; d_call: NA; cdr3_nt: TGTGCCAGCAGTGACGGAGAGGGTCAGCCCCAGCATTTT; cdr3_aa: CASSDGEGQPQHF
v_call: TRBV2; j_call: TRBJ2-7; clone_size: NA; cdr3_length: 15; d_call: TRBD2; cdr3_nt: TGTGCCGGGACCAGAGGACTAGCGGGCTCCTACGAGCAGTACTTC; cdr3_aa: CAGTRGLAGSYEQYF
v_call: TRBV10-2; j_call: TRBJ2-1; clone_size: NA; cdr3_length: 15; d_call: TRBD2; cdr3_nt: TGCGCCAGCAGTCTTAGCGGGGGCTGGGGGGATGAGCAGTTCTTC; cdr3_aa: CASSLSGGWGDEQFF
v_call: TRBV28; j_call: TRBJ1-3; clone_size: NA; cdr3_length: 16; d_call: NA; cdr3_nt: TGTGCCAGCAGTTTATATTGGGGACTCTCTGGAAACACCATATATTTT; cdr3_aa: CASSLYWGLSGNTIYF
v_call: TRBV30; j_call: TRBJ2-1; clone_size: NA; cdr3_length: 13; d_call: NA; cdr3_nt: TGTGCCTGGAGGGGTTGGTCCTACAATGAGCAGTTCTTC; cdr3_aa: CAWRGWSYNEQFF
v_call: TRBV6-5; j_call: TRBJ1-2; clone_size: NA; cdr3_length: 14; d_call: NA; cdr3_nt: TGTGCCAGCAGTCTCCTCTCACGCCGTGGAGGCTACACCTTC; cdr3_aa: CASSLLSRRGGYTF
v_call: TRBV5-1; j_call: TRBJ2-7; clone_size: once; cdr3_length: 12; d_call: NA; cdr3_nt: TGCGCCAGCAGCTCACTAGGCTACGAGCAGTACTTC; cdr3_aa: CASSSLGYEQYF
v_call: TRBV7-9; j_call: TRBJ2-1; clone_size: NA; cdr3_length: 16; d_call: NA; cdr3_nt: TGTGCCAGCAGCCCCCCCGGAGGCAGCAGTTACAATGAGCAGTTCTTC; cdr3_aa: CASSPPGGSSYNEQFF
v_call: TRBV25-1; j_call: TRBJ2-3; clone_size: once; cdr3_length: 16; d_call: NA; cdr3_nt: TGTGCCAGCAGTGAAGGAACAGGGCTTAGCACAGATACGCAGTATTTT; cdr3_aa: CASSEGTGLSTDTQYF
v_call: TRBV7-6; j_call: TRBJ2-7; clone_size: few; cdr3_length: 14; d_call: NA; cdr3_nt: TGTGCCAGCAGCCGACTAGGGACGGCCTACGAGCAGTACTTC; cdr3_aa: CASSRLGTAYEQYF
v_call: TRBV10-3; j_call: TRBJ2-5; clone_size: NA; cdr3_length: 12; d_call: NA; cdr3_nt: TGTGCCATCAGTGAGTCGAGAGAGACCCAGTACTTC; cdr3_aa: CAISESRETQYF
v_call: TRBV9; j_call: TRBJ2-2; clone_size: NA; cdr3_length: 17; d_call: TRBD2; cdr3_nt: TGTGCCAGCAGCGTCGTGATAGCGGGGGGGATCACCGGGGAGCTGTTTTTT; cdr3_aa: CASSVVIAGGITGELFF
v_call: TRBV7-9; j_call: TRBJ1-1; clone_size: NA; cdr3_length: 14; d_call: NA; cdr3_nt: TGTGCCAGCAGCTGGGGAGGGGGAAACACTGAAGCTTTCTTT; cdr3_aa: CASSWGGGNTEAFF
v_call: TRBV10-3; j_call: TRBJ2-3; clone_size: NA; cdr3_length: 15; d_call: TRBD1; cdr3_nt: TGTGCCGCAACCTACACACCGACAGGGACAGATACGCAGTATTTT; cdr3_aa: CAATYTPTGTDTQYF
v_call: TRBV19; j_call: TRBJ1-2; clone_size: NA; cdr3_length: 13; d_call: NA; cdr3_nt: TGTGCCAGTACCCCTCAGGCCGCTTATGGCTACACCTTC; cdr3_aa: CASTPQAAYGYTF
v_call: TRBV5-4; j_call: TRBJ2-7; clone_size: few; cdr3_length: 13; d_call: NA; cdr3_nt: TGTGCCAGCAGCGGGCAGGGCTACTACGAGCAGTACTTC; cdr3_aa: CASSGQGYYEQYF
v_call: TRBV6-5; j_call: TRBJ2-7; clone_size: NA; cdr3_length: 14; d_call: TRBD1; cdr3_nt: TGTGCCAGCAGTCGCCGGGACAGGCCCTACGAGCAGTACTTC; cdr3_aa: CASSRRDRPYEQYF
v_call: TRBV4-1; j_call: TRBJ1-2; clone_size: NA; cdr3_length: 15; d_call: NA; cdr3_nt: TGCGCCAGCAGCCAAGGGAGTTTAGCTAACTATGGCTACACCTTC; cdr3_aa: CASSQGSLANYGYTF
v_call: TRBV2; j_call: TRBJ1-5; clone_size: few; cdr3_length: 15; d_call: NA; cdr3_nt: TGTGCCAGCAGTGAAGCGTTCCAGATCAATCAGCCCCAGCATTTT; cdr3_aa: CASSEAFQINQPQHF
v_call: TRBV2; j_call: TRBJ2-3; clone_size: NA; cdr3_length: 13; d_call: NA; cdr3_nt: TGTGCCGGACGGGGGCCAAGCACAGATACGCAGTATTTT; cdr3_aa: CAGRGPSTDTQYF
v_call: TRBV19; j_call: TRBJ2-1; clone_size: NA; cdr3_length: 13; d_call: NA; cdr3_nt: TGTGCCAGTAGTACCCCACAAGGCCCAGAGCAGTTCTTC; cdr3_aa: CASSTPQGPEQFF
v_call: TRBV7-3; j_call: TRBJ2-3; clone_size: NA; cdr3_length: 14; d_call: NA; cdr3_nt: TGTGCCAGCAGCTTTACCGGGGTAGGGGATACGCAGTATTTT; cdr3_aa: CASSFTGVGDTQYF
v_call: TRBV10-2; j_call: TRBJ1-3; clone_size: few; cdr3_length: 12; d_call: NA; cdr3_nt: TGCGCCAGCTCCCCGGGCTTGAACACCATATATTTT; cdr3_aa: CASSPGLNTIYF
v_call: TRBV6-6; j_call: TRBJ1-4; clone_size: NA; cdr3_length: 15; d_call: TRBD1; cdr3_nt: TGTGCCAGCAGTGCAGGGACAGCTTATAATGAAAAACTGTTTTTT; cdr3_aa: CASSAGTAYNEKLFF
v_call: TRBV30; j_call: TRBJ2-2; clone_size: NA; cdr3_length: 15; d_call: TRBD1; cdr3_nt: TGTGCCTGGCGGAGCGCCGGGACAGGGACCGGGGAGCTGTTTTTT; cdr3_aa: CAWRSAGTGTGELFF